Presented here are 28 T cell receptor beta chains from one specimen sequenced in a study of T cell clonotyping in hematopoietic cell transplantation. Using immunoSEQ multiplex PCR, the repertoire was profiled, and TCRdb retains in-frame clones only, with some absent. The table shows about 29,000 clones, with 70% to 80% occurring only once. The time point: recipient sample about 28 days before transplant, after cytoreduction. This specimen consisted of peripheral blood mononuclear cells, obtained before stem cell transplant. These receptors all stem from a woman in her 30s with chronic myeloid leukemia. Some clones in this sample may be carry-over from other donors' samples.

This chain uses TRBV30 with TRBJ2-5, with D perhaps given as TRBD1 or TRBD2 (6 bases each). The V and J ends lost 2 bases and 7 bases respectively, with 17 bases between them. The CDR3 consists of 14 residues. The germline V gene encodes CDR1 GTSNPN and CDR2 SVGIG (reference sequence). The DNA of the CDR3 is TGTGCCTGGAGTAATCTGTGGGGGGCCGTGACCCAGTACTTC. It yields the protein CAWSNLWGAVTQYF.

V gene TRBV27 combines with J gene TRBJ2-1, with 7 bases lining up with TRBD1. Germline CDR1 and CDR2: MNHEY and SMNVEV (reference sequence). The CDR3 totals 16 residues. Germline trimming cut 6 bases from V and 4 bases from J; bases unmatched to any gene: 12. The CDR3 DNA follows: TGTGCCAGCAGGTATCGACAGGGAACTTCTTACAATGAGCAGTTCTTC. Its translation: CASRYRQGTSYNEQFF.

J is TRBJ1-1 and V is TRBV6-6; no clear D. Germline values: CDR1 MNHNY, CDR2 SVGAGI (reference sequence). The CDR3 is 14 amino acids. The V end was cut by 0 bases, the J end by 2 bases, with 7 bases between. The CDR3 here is CASSYSGRNTEAFF. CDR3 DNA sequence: TGTGCCAGCAGTTACTCGGGCCGAAACACTGAAGCTTTCTTT.

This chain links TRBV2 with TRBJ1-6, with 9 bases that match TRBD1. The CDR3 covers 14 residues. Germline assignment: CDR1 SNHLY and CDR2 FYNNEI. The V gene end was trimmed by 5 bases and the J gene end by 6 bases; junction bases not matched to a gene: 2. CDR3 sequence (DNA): TGTGCCAGCAGTATGACAGGGGGTAATTCACCCCTCCACTTT. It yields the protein CASSMTGGNSPLHF.

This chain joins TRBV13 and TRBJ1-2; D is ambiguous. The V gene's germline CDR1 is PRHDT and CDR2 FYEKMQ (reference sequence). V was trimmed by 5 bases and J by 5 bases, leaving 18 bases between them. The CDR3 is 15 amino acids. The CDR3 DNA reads TGTGCCAGCAGCGCGACCCACACCGTCGGGTATGGCTACACCTTC. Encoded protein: CASSATHTVGYGYTF.

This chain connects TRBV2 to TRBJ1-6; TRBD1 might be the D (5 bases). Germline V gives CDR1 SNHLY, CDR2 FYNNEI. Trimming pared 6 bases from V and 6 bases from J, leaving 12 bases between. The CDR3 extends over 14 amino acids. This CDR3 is CASRGSRGNSPLHF. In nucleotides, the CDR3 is TGTGCCAGCAGGGGATCGAGGGGTAATTCACCCCTCCACTTT.

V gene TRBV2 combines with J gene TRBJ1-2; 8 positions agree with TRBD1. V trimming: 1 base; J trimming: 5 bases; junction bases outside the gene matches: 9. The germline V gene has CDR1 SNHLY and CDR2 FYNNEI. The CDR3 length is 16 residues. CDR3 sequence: CASSEVPGQGSYGYTF. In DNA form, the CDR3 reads TGTGCCAGCAGTGAAGTTCCCGGACAGGGAAGTTATGGCTACACCTTC.

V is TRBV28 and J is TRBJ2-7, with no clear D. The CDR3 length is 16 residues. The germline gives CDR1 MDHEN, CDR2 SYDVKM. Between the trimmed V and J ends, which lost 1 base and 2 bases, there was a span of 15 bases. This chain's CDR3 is CASSLLLRNSPYEQYF. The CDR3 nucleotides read TGTGCCAGCAGTTTATTACTTCGGAACAGCCCCTACGAGCAGTACTTC.

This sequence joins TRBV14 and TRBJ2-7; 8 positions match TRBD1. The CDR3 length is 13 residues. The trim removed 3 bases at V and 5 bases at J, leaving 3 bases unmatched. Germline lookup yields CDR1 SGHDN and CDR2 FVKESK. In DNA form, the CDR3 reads TGTGCCAGCAGCCAGGAGGACAGGGACGAGCAGTACTTC. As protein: CASSQEDRDEQYF.

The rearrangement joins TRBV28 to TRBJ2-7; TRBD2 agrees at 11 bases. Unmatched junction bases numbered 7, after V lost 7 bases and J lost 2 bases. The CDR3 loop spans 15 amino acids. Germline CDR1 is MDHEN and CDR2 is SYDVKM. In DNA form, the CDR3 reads TGTGCCAGCACCGGGGGACTAGCGGTGACCTACGAGCAGTACTTC. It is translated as CASTGGLAVTYEQYF.

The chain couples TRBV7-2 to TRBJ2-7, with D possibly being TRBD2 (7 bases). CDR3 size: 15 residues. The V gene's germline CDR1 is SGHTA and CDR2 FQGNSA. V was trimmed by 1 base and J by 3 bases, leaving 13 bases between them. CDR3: CASSLEGGAVYEQYF. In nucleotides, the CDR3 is TGTGCCAGCAGCTTAGAGGGGGGGGCGGTCTACGAGCAGTACTTC.

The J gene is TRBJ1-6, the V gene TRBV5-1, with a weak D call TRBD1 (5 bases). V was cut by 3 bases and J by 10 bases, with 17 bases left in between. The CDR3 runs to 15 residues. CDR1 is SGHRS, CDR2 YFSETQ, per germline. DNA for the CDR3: TGCGCCAGCAGCTATTACTCCGGGGCCAAATCACCCCTCCACTTT. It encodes CASSYYSGAKSPLHF.

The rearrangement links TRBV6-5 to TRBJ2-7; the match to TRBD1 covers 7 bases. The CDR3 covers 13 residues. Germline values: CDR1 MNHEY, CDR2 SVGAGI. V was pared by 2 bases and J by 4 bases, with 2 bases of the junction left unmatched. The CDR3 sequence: CASSYGTEYEQYF. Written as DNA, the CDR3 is TGTGCCAGCAGTTACGGGACAGAGTACGAGCAGTACTTC.

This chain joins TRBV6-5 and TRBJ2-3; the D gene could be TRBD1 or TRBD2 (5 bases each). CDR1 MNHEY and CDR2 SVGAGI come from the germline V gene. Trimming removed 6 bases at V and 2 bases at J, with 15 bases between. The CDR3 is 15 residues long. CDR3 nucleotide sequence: TGTGCCAGCAGCCGGGGACGGACCTTCACAGATACGCAGTATTTT. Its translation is CASSRGRTFTDTQYF.

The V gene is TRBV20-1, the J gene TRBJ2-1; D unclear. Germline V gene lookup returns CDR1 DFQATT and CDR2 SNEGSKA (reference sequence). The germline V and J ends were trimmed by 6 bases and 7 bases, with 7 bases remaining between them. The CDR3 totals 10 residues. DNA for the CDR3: TGCAGTGCAAATCTTAATGAGCAGTTCTTC. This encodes CSANLNEQFF.

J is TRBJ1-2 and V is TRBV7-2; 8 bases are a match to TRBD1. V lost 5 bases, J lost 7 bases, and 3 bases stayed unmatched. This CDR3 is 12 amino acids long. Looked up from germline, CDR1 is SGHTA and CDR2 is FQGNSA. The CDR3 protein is CASSNTGGGYTF. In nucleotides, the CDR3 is TGTGCCAGCAGCAACACAGGGGGTGGCTACACCTTC.

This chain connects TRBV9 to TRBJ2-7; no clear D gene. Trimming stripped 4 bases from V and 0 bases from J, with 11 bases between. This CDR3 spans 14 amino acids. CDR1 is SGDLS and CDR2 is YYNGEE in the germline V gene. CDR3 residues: CASSKQFSSYEQYF. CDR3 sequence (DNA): TGTGCCAGCAGCAAACAGTTTAGCTCCTACGAGCAGTACTTC.

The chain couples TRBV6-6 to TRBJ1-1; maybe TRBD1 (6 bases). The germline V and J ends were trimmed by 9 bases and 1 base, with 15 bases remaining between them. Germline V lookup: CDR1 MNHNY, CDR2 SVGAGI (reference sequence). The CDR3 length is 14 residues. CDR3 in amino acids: CASILGTRNTEAFF. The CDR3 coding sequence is TGTGCCAGTATACTCGGGACACGGAACACTGAAGCTTTCTTT.

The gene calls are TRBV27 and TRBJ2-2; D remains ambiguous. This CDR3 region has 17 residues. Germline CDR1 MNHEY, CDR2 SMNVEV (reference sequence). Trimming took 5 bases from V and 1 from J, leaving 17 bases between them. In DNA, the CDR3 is TGTGCCAGCAGTCCCTATAAGAGCTACAAGAACACCGGGGAGCTGTTTTTT. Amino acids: CASSPYKSYKNTGELFF.

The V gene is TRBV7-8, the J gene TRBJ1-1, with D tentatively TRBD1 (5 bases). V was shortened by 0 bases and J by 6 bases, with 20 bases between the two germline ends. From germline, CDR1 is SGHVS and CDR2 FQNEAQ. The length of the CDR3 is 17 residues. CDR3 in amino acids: CASSLAGFRESVSEAFF. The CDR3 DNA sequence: TGTGCCAGCAGCTTAGCGGGGTTCAGGGAGTCGGTTTCTGAAGCTTTCTTT. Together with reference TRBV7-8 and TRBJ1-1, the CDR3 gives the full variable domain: GAGVSQSPRYKVAKRGQDVALRCDPISGHVSLFWYQQALGQGPEFLTYFQNEAQLDKSGLPSDRFFAERPEGSVSTLKIQRTQQEDSAVYLCASSLAGFRESVSEAFFGQGTRLTVV.

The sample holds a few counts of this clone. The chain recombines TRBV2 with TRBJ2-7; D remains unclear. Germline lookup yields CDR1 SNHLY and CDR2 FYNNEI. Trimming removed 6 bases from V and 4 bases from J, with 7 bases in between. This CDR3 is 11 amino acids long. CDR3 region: CASSGAYEQYF. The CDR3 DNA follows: TGTGCCAGCAGCGGTGCGTACGAGCAGTACTTC. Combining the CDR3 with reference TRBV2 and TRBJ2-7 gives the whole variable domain EPEVTQTPSHQVTQMGQEVILRCVPISNHLYFYWYRQILGQKVEFLVSFYNNEISEKSEIFDDQFSVERPDGSNFTLKIRSTKLEDSAMYFCASSGAYEQYFGPGTRLTVT.

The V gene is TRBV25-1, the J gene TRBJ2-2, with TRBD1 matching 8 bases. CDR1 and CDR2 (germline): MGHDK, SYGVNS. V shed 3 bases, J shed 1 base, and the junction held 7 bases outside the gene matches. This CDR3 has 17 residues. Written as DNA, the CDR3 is TGTGCCAGCAGTGATTGGGCGGGGACAGGGAACACCGGGGAGCTGTTTTTT. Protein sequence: CASSDWAGTGNTGELFF.

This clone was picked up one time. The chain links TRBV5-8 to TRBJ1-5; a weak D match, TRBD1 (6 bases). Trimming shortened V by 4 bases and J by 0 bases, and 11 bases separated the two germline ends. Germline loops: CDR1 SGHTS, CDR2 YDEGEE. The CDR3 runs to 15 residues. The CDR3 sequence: CASSRGQNSNQPQHF. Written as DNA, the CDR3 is TGTGCCAGCAGCAGAGGACAGAATAGCAATCAGCCCCAGCATTTT.

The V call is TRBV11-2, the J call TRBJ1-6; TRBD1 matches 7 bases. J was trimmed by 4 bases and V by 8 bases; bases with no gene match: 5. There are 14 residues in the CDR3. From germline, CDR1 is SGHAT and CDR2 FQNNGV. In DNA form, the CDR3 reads TGTGCCAGCGTACAGGGGCCGTATAATTCACCCCTCCACTTT. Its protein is CASVQGPYNSPLHF.

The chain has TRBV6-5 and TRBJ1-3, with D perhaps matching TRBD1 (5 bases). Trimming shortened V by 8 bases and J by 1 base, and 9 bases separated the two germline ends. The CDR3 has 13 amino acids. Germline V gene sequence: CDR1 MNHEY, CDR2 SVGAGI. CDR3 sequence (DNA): TGTGCCAGCGGGGCAGGGTCTGGAAACACCATATATTTT. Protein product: CASGAGSGNTIYF.

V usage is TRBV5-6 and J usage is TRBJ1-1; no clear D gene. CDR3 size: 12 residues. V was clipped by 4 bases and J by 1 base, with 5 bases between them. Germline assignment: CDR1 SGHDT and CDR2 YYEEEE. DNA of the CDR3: TGTGCCAGCAGCCGTACGAACACTGAAGCTTTCTTT. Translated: CASSRTNTEAFF.

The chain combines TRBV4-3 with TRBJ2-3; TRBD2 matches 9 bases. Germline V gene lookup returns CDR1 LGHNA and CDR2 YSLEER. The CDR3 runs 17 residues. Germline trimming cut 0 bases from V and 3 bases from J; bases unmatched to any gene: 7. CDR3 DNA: TGCGCCAGCAGCCAAGATTGGATCAGCGGGGGGACAGATACGCAGTATTTT. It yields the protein CASSQDWISGGTDTQYF.

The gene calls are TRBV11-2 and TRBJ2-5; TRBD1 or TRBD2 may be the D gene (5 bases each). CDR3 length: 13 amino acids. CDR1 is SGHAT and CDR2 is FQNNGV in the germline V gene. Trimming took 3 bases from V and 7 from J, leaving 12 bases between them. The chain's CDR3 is CASSFVGERTQYF. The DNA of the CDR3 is TGTGCCAGCAGCTTCGTGGGGGAGAGGACCCAGTACTTC.